The clone carrying this T cell receptor (beta chain) occurred many times. No antigen is known for it. 5'RACE employing 10-nucleotide random UMIs yielded the cDNA. Every sequencing run produced over 160 million TCR-beta sequences, and the sequences from any one run covered 15-18 subjects. TCRdb independently ran MiXCR on the 5' RACE reads; one entry per CDR3 protein. The sample has under 70,000 distinct CDR3 sequences, more than 3% seen once. This sample stems from a study of neurological immune-mediated disorders. Study-wide results and caveats: The study phylogenetically grouped the repertoires of 18 of 34 multiple sclerosis patients into one related-CDR3 cluster, a possible signature.

The CDR3 runs 13 residues. The clonotype originates from a woman aged 60-75 years with multiple sclerosis. This sequence joins TRBV21-1 and TRBJ2-1; the table's D gene call, TRBD2, was not cross checked with the DNA. TRBV21-1 is a known pseudogene. Input material: PBMCs. CDR3 residues: CASSPAAGIEQFF. CDR3 DNA sequence: TGTGCCAGCAGCCCCGCGGCTGGCATCGAGCAGTTCTTC.